Below, 26 T cell receptor beta chains from the same sample are listed, as sequenced in a study of T cells in Graves' hyperthyroidism and ophthalmopathy. Template material for amplifying TCR beta CDR3 regions consisted of RNA transcripts. Researchers ran a first-round RT-PCR on the TCR CDR3 using the HTBI primer set. TCRdb reprocessed the multiplex PCR reads via MiXCR and lists one record per CDR3 protein. The table has some 360,000 distinct CDR3 sequences, about a sixth seen once. The sequenced material came from blood. The receptors derive from a woman between 40 and 55 years old with Graves' ophthalmopathy.

This rearrangement joins TRBV6-1 to TRBJ1-1, with 8 positions matching TRBD1. The junction had 10 bases not matched to a gene; V was cut back by 5 bases and J by 2 bases. This CDR3 region has 16 residues. Germline V gene sequence: CDR1 MNHNS, CDR2 SASEGT. Here the CDR3 DNA reads TGTGCCAGCAGTCGACACCCAGGGACAGGTAACACTGAAGCTTTCTTT. It is translated as CASSRHPGTGNTEAFF.

This clonotype was detected ten times or more. V usage is TRBV19 and J usage is TRBJ1-5; D possibly corresponds to TRBD1 (6 bases). Germline V gene sequence: CDR1 LNHDA, CDR2 SQIVND (reference sequence). V was trimmed by 9 bases and J by 2 bases, leaving 17 bases between them. The CDR3 totals 15 residues. CDR3 loop: CARRTGIIGNQPQHF. CDR3 nucleotide sequence: TGTGCCAGACGTACAGGGATCATTGGCAATCAGCCCCAGCATTTT.

V usage is TRBV6-2 or TRBV6-3 and J usage is TRBJ2-6; 9 bases fit TRBD1. The CDR3 runs 17 residues. V lost 5 bases and J lost 0; bases outside the gene matches: 5. Germline values: CDR1 MNHEY, CDR2 SVGEGT. The CDR3 coding sequence is TGTGCCAGCAGTCGGGACAGGGCGATCTCTGGGGCCAACGTCCTGACTTTC. Its protein is CASSRDRAISGANVLTF.

This clonotype was detected ten times or more. The chain has TRBV19 and TRBJ1-5; 7 positions match TRBD1. The J segment lost 6 bases and the V segment lost 9 bases, leaving 5 bases of the junction unmatched. CDR3 length: 12 residues. Germline V gene data show CDR1 as LNHDA and CDR2 as SQIVND (reference sequence). The CDR3 bases are TGTGCCAGCCGGGACAGCTCTCAGCCCCAGCATTTT. It specifies CASRDSSQPQHF.

The V gene is TRBV5-1, the J gene TRBJ2-4; D perhaps matches TRBD2 (6 bases). The CDR3 runs 15 residues. Germline lookup yields CDR1 SGHRS and CDR2 YFSETQ. V gave up 2 bases and J gave up 7 bases, with 16 bases separating them. The CDR3: CASSLVQRSGNIQYF. In nucleotides, the CDR3 is TGCGCCAGCAGCTTAGTCCAACGTAGCGGCAACATTCAGTACTTC.

This clonotype occurred many times. The rearrangement uses TRBV28 and TRBJ2-7, with 9 bases matching TRBD1. Germline lookup yields CDR1 MDHEN and CDR2 SYDVKM. The J segment lost 3 bases and the V segment lost 6 bases, leaving 9 bases of the junction unmatched. CDR3 length: 15 residues. CDR3 amino acids: CASRARGQGIYEQYF. The DNA for the CDR3 is TGTGCCAGCAGGGCCCGCGGACAGGGGATCTACGAGCAGTACTTC.

As for this clonotype: This sequence may be a read error, since a much larger clone differs from it by one base. Since no conserved phenylalanine or tryptophan closes the CDR3, a read error is the likely cause. This rearrangement joins TRBV19 to TRBJ1-5, with a tentative D call TRBD1 (6 bases). TRBJ2-3 matches the DNA end more closely, so the J call is doubtful. CDR3 length: 14 amino acids. In germline, CDR1 is LNHDA, CDR2 SQIVND (reference sequence). The DNA of the CDR3 is TGTGCCAGTAGTATGGGGGTTCTCGGACAGCCCCAGTATCTT. Residues: CASSMGVLGQPQYL.

This clonotype was seen at least ten times. In DNA form, the CDR3 reads TGCAGTGCTTCGGGACAGGGAGGAGAGACCCAGTACTTC. Residues: CSASGQGGETQYF. The chain recombines TRBV20-1 with TRBJ2-5; 9 bases fit TRBD1. The CDR3 runs to 13 residues. The V and J ends lost 5 bases and 4 bases, in that order; junction bases with no gene match: 5. The germline V gene encodes CDR1 DFQATT and CDR2 SNEGSKA (reference sequence).

Many counts were recorded for this clonotype. The chain is built from TRBV12-3 or TRBV12-4 and TRBJ1-5; no firm D call. V lost 3 bases and J 3 bases, leaving 9 bases between the germline ends. The CDR3 runs 14 residues. The CDR3, as DNA: TGTGCCAGCAGTTTCGGGCAGGACAATCAGCCCCAGCATTTT. Encoded protein: CASSFGQDNQPQHF.

Ten or more counts support this clonotype. The chain joins TRBV4-1 to TRBJ1-1; no firm D call. Germline V CDR1 and CDR2: MGHRA, YSYEKL. Trimming stripped 0 bases from V and 1 base from J, with 12 bases between. This CDR3 contains 16 residues. In DNA, the CDR3 is TGCGCCAGCAGCCAAGATATGGGCGGAGGGAACACTGAAGCTTTCTTT. Its translation: CASSQDMGGGNTEAFF.

This clonotype was recorded many times. This chain uses TRBV12-3 or TRBV12-4 with TRBJ2-7; weak D call: TRBD1 (6 bases). The CDR3 sequence is 13 residues long. Trimming removed 5 bases from V and 6 bases from J, with 14 bases in between. This CDR3 reads CASSHSGAGEQYF. The CDR3 DNA sequence: TGTGCCAGCAGTCATTCAGGGGCAGGCGAGCAGTACTTC.

This clonotype has ten or more counts. CDR3 nucleotides: TGTGCCAGCAGTTTAACACCTCGACTAGCGGGGGACCCTATAGAATACGAGCAGTACTTC. This sequence encodes CASSLTPRLAGDPIEYEQYF. V gene TRBV28 combines with J gene TRBJ2-7, with 12 bases matching TRBD2. The CDR3 totals 20 residues. Germline V gene lookup returns CDR1 MDHEN and CDR2 SYDVKM. J was trimmed by 4 bases and V by 2 bases; bases with no gene match: 18.

This clonotype was seen many times. The CDR3 bases are TGTGCCTGGAGTGTCTACGGATACACCGGGGAGCTGTTTTTT. It is translated as CAWSVYGYTGELFF. The V and J genes are TRBV30 and TRBJ2-2; D is unclear. V was cut by 0 bases and J by 3 bases, with 8 bases left in between. Germline CDR1 is GTSNPN and CDR2 is SVGIG (reference sequence). The CDR3 is 14 amino acids.

This clonotype was seen repeatedly, ten times or more. The chain joins TRBV14 to TRBJ1-1; 8 nucleotides align to TRBD1. CDR1 SGHDN and CDR2 FVKESK come from the germline V gene. V was clipped by 3 bases and J by 5 bases; unmatched bases: 8. CDR3 length: 15 residues. CDR3 nucleotide sequence: TGTGCCAGCAGCCAGAATTACAGGGGGTTGACTGAAGCTTTCTTT. Translated: CASSQNYRGLTEAFF.

In its sample, this clonotype was seen many times. The chain joins TRBV5-1 to TRBJ2-7; possible D gene TRBD2, 7 bases. The CDR3 totals 15 residues. V was shortened by 4 bases and J by 2 bases, with 16 bases between the two germline ends. Germline V gene data show CDR1 as SGHRS and CDR2 as YFSETQ. The chain's CDR3 is CASSRGTTSTYEQYF. The CDR3 bases are TGCGCCAGCAGCAGGGGGACTACCTCCACCTACGAGCAGTACTTC.

This clonotype was detected ten times or more. In DNA, the CDR3 is TGCGCCATTGCAGCGGGAGGGCCCTGCGAGCAGTACTTC. Its protein product is CAIAAGGPCEQYF. V usage is TRBV5-1 and J usage is TRBJ2-7, with TRBD2 matching over 10 bases. The CDR3 is 13 amino acids. Germline V gives CDR1 SGHRS, CDR2 YFSETQ. V trimming: 9 bases; J trimming: 6 bases; junction bases outside the gene matches: 9.

In its sample, this clonotype was seen many times. This sequence may be a read error, since a much larger clone differs from it by one base. The rearrangement uses TRBV28 and TRBJ1-1; D unclear. The CDR3 spans 12 residues. V lost 3 bases and J 1 base, leaving 3 bases between the germline ends. Germline V CDR1 and CDR2: MDHEN, SYDVKM. Here the CDR3 DNA reads TGTGCCAGCAGTTTCAAGAACACTGAAGCTTTCTTT. Amino acids: CASSFKNTEAFF.

The sample holds many counts of this clonotype. This rearrangement joins TRBV27 to TRBJ2-7; 9 bases line up with TRBD2. V lost 6 bases to trimming and J lost 1 base; unmatched junction nucleotides: 7. This CDR3 region has 15 residues. CDR1 MNHEY and CDR2 SMNVEV come from the germline V gene (reference sequence). The chain's CDR3 is CASSPASGTSYEQYF. The CDR3 coding sequence is TGTGCCAGCAGCCCTGCTAGCGGGACATCCTACGAGCAGTACTTC.

In its sample, this clonotype was seen many times. The chain is built from TRBV29-1 and TRBJ1-2; the D gene is possibly TRBD1 (5 bases). The CDR3 is made up of 13 amino acids. Germline CDR1 reads SQVTM; CDR2 reads ANQGSEA. V was shortened by 5 bases and J by 1 base, with 11 bases between the two germline ends. The CDR3 is CSVQGGFNYGYTF. The DNA for the CDR3 is TGCAGCGTTCAGGGTGGTTTTAACTATGGCTACACCTTC.

This clonotype has ten or more counts. The chain uses TRBV28 and TRBJ2-1; D is possibly TRBD2 (5 bases). Germline CDR1 MDHEN, CDR2 SYDVKM. V lost 8 bases and J lost 3, with 11 bases in between. This CDR3 comprises 13 residues. The CDR3 DNA sequence: TGTGCCAGCGAGGGTGGAAACTACAATGAGCAGTTCTTC. The encoded protein is CASEGGNYNEQFF.

Ten or more counts support this clonotype. This chain's CDR3 is CASSYSGSPYEQYF. As DNA, the CDR3 is TGTGCCAGCAGTTACTCGGGGTCACCCTACGAGCAGTACTTC. The chain joins TRBV6-5 to TRBJ2-7; D not resolved. Trimming removed 0 bases from V and 2 bases from J, with 8 bases in between. There are 14 residues in the CDR3. Germline loops: CDR1 MNHEY, CDR2 SVGAGI.

The table lists this clonotype with many counts. This chain links TRBV7-2 with TRBJ2-5; maybe TRBD1 (5 bases). CDR3 length: 15 amino acids. Deletions cut 5 bases from V and 3 bases from J, with 16 bases between. Germline CDR1 is SGHTA and CDR2 is FQGNSA. CDR3 protein: CASSPPQGGEETQYF. CDR3 coding DNA: TGTGCCAGCAGCCCACCCCAGGGTGGGGAAGAGACCCAGTACTTC.

Ten or more counts support this clonotype. This sequence joins TRBV28 and TRBJ1-1; possibly TRBD1 for D (5 bases). With 7 bases removed from V and 1 base from J, the gap between germline ends came to 16 bases. This CDR3 has 15 amino acids. Germline V gene lookup returns CDR1 MDHEN and CDR2 SYDVKM. The CDR3 spells CASIPNGGSNTEAFF. CDR3 nucleotides: TGTGCCAGCATACCCAATGGGGGGTCGAACACTGAAGCTTTCTTT.

This clonotype was observed many times. The genes are TRBV13 and TRBJ2-5, with D possibly matching TRBD1 (6 bases). Germline loops: CDR1 PRHDT, CDR2 FYEKMQ (reference sequence). Trimming shortened V by 2 bases and J by 5 bases, and 9 bases separated the two germline ends. This CDR3 contains 13 residues. The CDR3 loop is CASSLRGTETQYF. CDR3 DNA: TGTGCCAGCAGCTTAAGGGGGACCGAGACCCAGTACTTC.

This clonotype was seen at least ten times. J is TRBJ1-1 and V is TRBV12-3 or TRBV12-4, with D unresolved. The CDR3 is 15 amino acids. The ends were cut back, 6 bases at V and 1 base at J, with 15 bases in the middle. In nucleotides, the CDR3 is TGTGCCAGCAGGACACCGGAGGCTACGAACACTGAAGCTTTCTTT. This sequence encodes CASRTPEATNTEAFF.

This clonotype was observed many times. The chain combines TRBV28 with TRBJ2-7; 9 nucleotides match TRBD1. Germline V gene lookup returns CDR1 MDHEN and CDR2 SYDVKM. V shed 3 bases, J shed 5 bases, and the junction held 8 bases outside the gene matches. The CDR3 sequence is 15 residues long. CDR3 in amino acids: CASSFGTGGGNEQYF. The CDR3 coding sequence is TGTGCCAGCAGTTTCGGAACAGGGGGCGGGAACGAGCAGTACTTC.